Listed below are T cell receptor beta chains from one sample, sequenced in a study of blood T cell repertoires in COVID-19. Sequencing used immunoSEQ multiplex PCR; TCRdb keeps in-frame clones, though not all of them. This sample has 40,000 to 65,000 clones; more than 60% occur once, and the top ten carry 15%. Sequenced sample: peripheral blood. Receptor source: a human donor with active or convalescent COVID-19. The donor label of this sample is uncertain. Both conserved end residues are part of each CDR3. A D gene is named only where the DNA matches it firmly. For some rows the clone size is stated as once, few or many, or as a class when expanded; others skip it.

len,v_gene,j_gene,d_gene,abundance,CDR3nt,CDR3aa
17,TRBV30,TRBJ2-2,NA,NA,TGTGCCTGGAGTCCTAGGAGAGTTAGCTGGAACACCGGGGAGCTGTTTTTT,CAWSPRRVSWNTGELFF
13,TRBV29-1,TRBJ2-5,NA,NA,TGCAGCGTTGATACGACAGGAGAAGAGACCCAGTACTTC,CSVDTTGEETQYF
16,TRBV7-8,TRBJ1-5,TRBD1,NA,TGTGCCAGCAGCGTATCAGGGGGCTATAGCAATCAGCCCCAGCATTTT,CASSVSGGYSNQPQHF
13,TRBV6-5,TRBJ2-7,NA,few,TGTGCCAGCAGATTGGAGGAGGTCTACGAGCAGTACTTC,CASRLEEVYEQYF
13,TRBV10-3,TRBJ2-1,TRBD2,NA,TGTGCCAGCGCGGGAGACCAGGATAATGAGCAGTTCTTC,CASAGDQDNEQFF
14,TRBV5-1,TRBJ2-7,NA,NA,TGCGCCAGCAGCTTTGGGGACACCTCCTACGAGCAGTACTTC,CASSFGDTSYEQYF
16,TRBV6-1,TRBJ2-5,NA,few,TGTGCCAGCAGTGAATCGGGGGCGGGAGTCCAAGAGACCCAGTACTTC,CASSESGAGVQETQYF
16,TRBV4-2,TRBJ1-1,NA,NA,TGTGCCAGCAGCCAAGTCACAGGGCCCGGTGACACTGAAGCTTTCTTT,CASSQVTGPGDTEAFF
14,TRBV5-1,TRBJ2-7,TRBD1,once,TGCGCCAGCAGCGGACAGGGGTCTTCCTACGAGCAGTACTTC,CASSGQGSSYEQYF
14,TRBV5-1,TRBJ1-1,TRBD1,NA,TGCGCCAGCAGCCCTGGACAGGGAGAGACTGAAGCTTTCTTT,CASSPGQGETEAFF
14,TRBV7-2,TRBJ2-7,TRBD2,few,TGTGCCAGCAGTCCCGGGCTAGCGGTCCGCGGGCAGTACTTC,CASSPGLAVRGQYF
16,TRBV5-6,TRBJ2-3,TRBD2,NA,TGTGCCAGCAGCTCACCGGGACTACCGAGCACAGATACGCAGTATTTT,CASSSPGLPSTDTQYF
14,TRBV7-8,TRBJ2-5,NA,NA,TGTGCCAGCAGCCCCACAGGGTATCAAGAGACCCAGTACTTC,CASSPTGYQETQYF
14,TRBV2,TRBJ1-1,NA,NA,TGTGCCAGCAGTGCCCAAGCAGGGGCCACTGAAGCTTTCTTT,CASSAQAGATEAFF
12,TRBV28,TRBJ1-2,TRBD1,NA,TGTGCCAGCAGTCCCGGGACAGGGGTGGCCACCTTC,CASSPGTGVATF
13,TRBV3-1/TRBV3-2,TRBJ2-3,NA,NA,TGTGCCAGCAGCCAAGCCCCATCAGATACGCAGTATTTT,CASSQAPSDTQYF
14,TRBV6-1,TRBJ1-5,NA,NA,TGTGCCAGCAGTGAATTCGGAGGGAATCAGCCCCAGCATTTT,CASSEFGGNQPQHF
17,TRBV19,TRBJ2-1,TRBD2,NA,TGTGCCAGTACCACTTATGGGGCTAGCGGGATAAACAATGAGCAGTTCTTC,CASTTYGASGINNEQFF
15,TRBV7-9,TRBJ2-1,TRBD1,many,TGTGCCAGCAGCTTCGGGCAGGGGGATGGCAATGAGCAGTTCTTC,CASSFGQGDGNEQFF
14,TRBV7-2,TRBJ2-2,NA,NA,TGTGCCAGCAGCCAAAAAAGGAGTGGCGGGGAGCTGTTTTTT,CASSQKRSGGELFF
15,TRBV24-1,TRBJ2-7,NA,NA,TGTGCCACCAGTGCTAAAGGGGGAGCGGTTTACGAGCAGTACTTC,CATSAKGGAVYEQYF
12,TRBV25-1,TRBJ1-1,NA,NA,TGTGCCAGCATCTACGGGAACACTGAAGCTTTCTTT,CASIYGNTEAFF
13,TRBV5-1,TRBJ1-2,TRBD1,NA,TGCGCCAGCAGCTTCGAACAGGGGTACGGCTACACCTTC,CASSFEQGYGYTF
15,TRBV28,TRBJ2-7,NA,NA,TGTGCCAGCAGTCCGTGGGGACTGTCCTCCTACGAGCAGTACTTC,CASSPWGLSSYEQYF
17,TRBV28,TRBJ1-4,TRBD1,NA,TGTGCCGCTAACAGGGGGCTTCTCCTTGCAACTAATGAAAAACTGTTTTTT,CAANRGLLLATNEKLFF
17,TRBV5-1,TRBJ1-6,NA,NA,TGCGCCAGCAGCGCAAGGGACGGAGGGCGTCCCGAATCACCCCTCCACTTT,CASSARDGGRPESPLHF
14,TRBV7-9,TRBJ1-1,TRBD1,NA,TGTGCCAGCAGCTTAAGACAGGGGAACACTGAAGCTTTCTTT,CASSLRQGNTEAFF
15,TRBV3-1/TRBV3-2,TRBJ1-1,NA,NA,TGTGCCAGCAGCCCAAGTACAGGGACGAACACTGAAGCTTTCTTT,CASSPSTGTNTEAFF
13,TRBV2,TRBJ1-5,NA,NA,TGTGCCAGCAGTGAGGGCAGAAATCAGCCCCAGCATTTT,CASSEGRNQPQHF
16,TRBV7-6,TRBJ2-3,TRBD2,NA,TGTGCCAGCAGCTTAGCCGGGAGGGGGAGCACAGATACGCAGTATTTT,CASSLAGRGSTDTQYF
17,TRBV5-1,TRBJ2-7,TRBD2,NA,TGCGCCAGCAGCTTGGTGGCCAGCGGGAGATCGCCCTACGAGCAGTACTTC,CASSLVASGRSPYEQYF
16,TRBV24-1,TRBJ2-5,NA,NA,TGTGCCACCAGTGCGGGCCGGGACTTTACTGAAGAGACCCAGTACTTC,CATSAGRDFTEETQYF
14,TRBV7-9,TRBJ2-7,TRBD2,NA,TGTGCCAGCAGCTCAGGGACTAGCGTCAACGAGCAGTACTTC,CASSSGTSVNEQYF
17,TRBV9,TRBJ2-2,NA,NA,TGTGCCAGCAGCGTAGAAGGTACTAGCTCGTACACCGGGGAGCTGTTTTTT,CASSVEGTSSYTGELFF
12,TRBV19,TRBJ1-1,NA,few,TGTGCCAGTAGTATCCCCCAGGGAAAAGCTTTCTTT,CASSIPQGKAFF
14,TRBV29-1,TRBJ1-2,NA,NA,TGCAGCGTTCAAAAAGGACAGCTTAACTATGGCTACACCTTC,CSVQKGQLNYGYTF
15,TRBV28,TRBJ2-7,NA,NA,TGTGCCAGCAGTTTATCGGACTACCGTACCTACGAGCAGTACTTC,CASSLSDYRTYEQYF
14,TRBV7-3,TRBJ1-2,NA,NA,TGTGCCAGCAGCCCCCACCTTGGGCCTTCTGGCTACACCTTC,CASSPHLGPSGYTF
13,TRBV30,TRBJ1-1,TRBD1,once,TGTGCCTGGAGGGGACAGGCGAACACTGAAGCTTTCTTT,CAWRGQANTEAFF
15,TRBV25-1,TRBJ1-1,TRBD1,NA,TGTGCCAGCAGTGAAGGGGGGACAGGGGACACTGAAGCTTTCTTT,CASSEGGTGDTEAFF
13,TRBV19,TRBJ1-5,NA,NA,TGTGCCAGTACGGTTTATAGCAATCAGCCCCAGCATTTT,CASTVYSNQPQHF